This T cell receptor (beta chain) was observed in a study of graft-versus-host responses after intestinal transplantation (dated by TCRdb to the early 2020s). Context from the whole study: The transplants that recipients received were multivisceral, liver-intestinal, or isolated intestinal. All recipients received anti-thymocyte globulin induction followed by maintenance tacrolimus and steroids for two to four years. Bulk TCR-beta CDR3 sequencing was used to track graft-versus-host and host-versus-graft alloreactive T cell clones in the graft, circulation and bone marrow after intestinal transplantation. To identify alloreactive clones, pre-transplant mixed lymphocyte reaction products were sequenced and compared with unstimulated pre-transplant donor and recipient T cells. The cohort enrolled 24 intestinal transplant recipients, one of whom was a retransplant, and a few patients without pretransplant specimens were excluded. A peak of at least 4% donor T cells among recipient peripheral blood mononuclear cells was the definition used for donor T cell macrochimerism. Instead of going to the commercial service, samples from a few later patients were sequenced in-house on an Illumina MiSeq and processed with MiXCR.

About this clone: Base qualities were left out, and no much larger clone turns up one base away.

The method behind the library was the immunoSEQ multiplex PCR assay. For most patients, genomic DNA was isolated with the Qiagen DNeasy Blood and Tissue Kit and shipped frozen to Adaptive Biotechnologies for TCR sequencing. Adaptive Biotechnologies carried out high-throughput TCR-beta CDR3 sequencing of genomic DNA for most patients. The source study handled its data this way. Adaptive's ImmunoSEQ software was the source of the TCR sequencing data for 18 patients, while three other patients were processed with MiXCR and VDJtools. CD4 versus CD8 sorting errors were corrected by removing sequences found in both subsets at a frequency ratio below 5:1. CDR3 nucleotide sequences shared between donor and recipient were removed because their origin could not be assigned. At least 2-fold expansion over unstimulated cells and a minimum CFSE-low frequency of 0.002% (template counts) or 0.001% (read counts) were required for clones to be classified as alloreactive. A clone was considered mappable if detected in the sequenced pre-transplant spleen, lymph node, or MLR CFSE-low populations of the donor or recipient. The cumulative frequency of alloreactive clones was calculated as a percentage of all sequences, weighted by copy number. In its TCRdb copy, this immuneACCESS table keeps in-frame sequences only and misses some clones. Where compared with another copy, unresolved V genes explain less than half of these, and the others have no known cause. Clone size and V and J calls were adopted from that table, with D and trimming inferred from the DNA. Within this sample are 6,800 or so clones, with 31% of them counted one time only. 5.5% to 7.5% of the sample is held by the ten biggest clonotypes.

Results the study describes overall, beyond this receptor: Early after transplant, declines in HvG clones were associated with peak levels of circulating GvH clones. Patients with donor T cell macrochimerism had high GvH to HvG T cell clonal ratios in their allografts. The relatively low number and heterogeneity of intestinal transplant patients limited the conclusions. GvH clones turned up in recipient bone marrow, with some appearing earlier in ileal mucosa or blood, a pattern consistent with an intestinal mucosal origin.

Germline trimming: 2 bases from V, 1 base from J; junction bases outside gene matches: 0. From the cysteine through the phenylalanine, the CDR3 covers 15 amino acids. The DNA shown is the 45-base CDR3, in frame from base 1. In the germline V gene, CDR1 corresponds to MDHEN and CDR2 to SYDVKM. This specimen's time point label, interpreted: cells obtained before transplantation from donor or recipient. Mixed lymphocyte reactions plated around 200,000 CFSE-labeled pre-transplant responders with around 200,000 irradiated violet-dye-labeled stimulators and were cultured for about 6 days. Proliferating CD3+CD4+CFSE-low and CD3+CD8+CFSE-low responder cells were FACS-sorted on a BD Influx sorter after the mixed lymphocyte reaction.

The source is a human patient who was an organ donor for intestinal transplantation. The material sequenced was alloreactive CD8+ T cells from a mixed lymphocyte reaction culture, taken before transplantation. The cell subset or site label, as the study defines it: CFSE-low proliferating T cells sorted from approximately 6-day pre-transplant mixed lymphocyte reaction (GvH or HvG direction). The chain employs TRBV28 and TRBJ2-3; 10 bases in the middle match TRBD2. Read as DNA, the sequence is TGTGCCAGCAGTTTAACTAGCGGGGGCACAGATACGCAGTATTTT. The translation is CASSLTSGGTDTQYF.